This is a list of T cell receptor beta chains from one sample in a study of cytomegalovirus exposure and HLA in healthy donors. TCRdb keeps only in-frame clones here, not all; method: immunoSEQ multiplex PCR. The table lists around 100,000 clones, approximately 80% of them singletons. The specimen sequenced was PBMCs. The source of these receptors is a female donor in good health and CMV-seropositive. The CDR3 runs from the conserved cysteine through the conserved F or W. A D gene is named only where the DNA matches it firmly. Not every row has a clone size; where given, it reads once, few, many or a size class.

clone_size j_call v_call d_call cdr3_aa cdr3_nt
once TRBJ1-2 TRBV5-1 - CASSPVSTNYGYTF TGCGCCAGCAGCCCGGTGTCAACTAACTATGGCTACACCTTC
- TRBJ1-2 TRBV27 TRBD1 CASSLSLTGDGYTF TGTGCCAGCAGTTTATCGTTAACAGGGGACGGCTACACCTTC
- TRBJ2-1 TRBV18 - CASSQRQSSYNEQFF TGTGCCAGCTCACAGAGGCAGAGCTCCTACAATGAGCAGTTCTTC
- TRBJ1-6 TRBV6-6 - CASSYGSSYNSPLHF TGTGCCAGCAGTTACGGGAGCTCCTATAATTCACCCCTCCACTTT
- TRBJ2-7 TRBV6-5 - CASSYSFQAIYEQYF TGTGCCAGCAGTTACTCGTTCCAGGCTATCTACGAGCAGTACTTC
- TRBJ2-1 TRBV20-1 TRBD2 CGLAANNEQFF TGCGGACTAGCGGCAAACAATGAGCAGTTCTTC
- TRBJ1-2 TRBV6-6 TRBD1 CASSYRWQGDTGYTF TGTGCCAGCAGTTACAGGTGGCAGGGGGACACTGGCTACACCTTC
- TRBJ1-1 TRBV5-1 - CASSLEGQNTEAFF TGCGCCAGCAGCTTGGAGGGGCAGAACACTGAAGCTTTCTTT
- TRBJ2-7 TRBV2 TRBD1 CASSYRQGAYEQYF TGTGCCAGCAGTTATCGACAGGGGGCGTACGAGCAGTACTTC
- TRBJ1-5 TRBV2 TRBD1 CASSDQGTGNSNQPQHF TGTGCCAGCAGTGACCAAGGGACAGGGAATAGCAATCAGCCCCAGCATTTT
- TRBJ1-4 TRBV19 TRBD1 CASSRGQQNEKLFF TGTGCCAGTAGTAGGGGACAGCAAAATGAAAAACTGTTTTTT
- TRBJ2-7 TRBV12-5 - CASGGQSSYEQYF TGTGCTAGTGGAGGACAGAGCTCCTACGAGCAGTACTTC
- TRBJ1-4 TRBV5-8 TRBD1 CASSLMGQDNEKLFF TGTGCCAGCAGCTTGATGGGACAGGATAATGAAAAACTGTTTTTT
- TRBJ1-1 TRBV9 TRBD1 CASSRDRGVGRSTEAFF TGTGCCAGCAGCAGGGACAGGGGTGTAGGTAGGAGCACTGAAGCTTTCTTT
- TRBJ2-7 TRBV7-2 - CASRAGGREGPTEQYF TGTGCCAGCAGGGCAGGGGGACGGGAGGGCCCCACCGAGCAGTACTTC
- TRBJ1-6 TRBV19 - CASTGGVLYSPLHF TGTGCCAGTACTGGGGGGGTACTGTATTCACCCCTCCACTTT
- TRBJ2-5 TRBV10-3 - CAISELAEETQYF TGTGCCATCAGTGAACTAGCTGAAGAGACCCAGTACTTC
- TRBJ2-5 TRBV2 TRBD2 CASVRGEETQYF TGTGCCAGCGTCCGGGGGGAGGAGACCCAGTACTTC